The sample holds many counts of the clone carrying this T cell receptor (beta chain). Using its own MiXCR run on the RACE reads, TCRdb lists one record per CDR3 protein. The sample contains roughly 130,000 distinct CDR3 sequences, more than 7.5% of which appear only once. The germline CDR1 and CDR2 sequences are LGHNA and YSLEER. V dropped 0 bases and J dropped 5 bases, with 11 bases sitting between them. This CDR3 has 15 amino acids. Time point given: healthy volunteer bleed at 2 weeks. Blood, whole and unfractionated, served as the source for total RNA extraction. This entry belongs to a study of human T cells and chemical hapten exposure.

The chain is built from TRBV4-3 and TRBJ2-1, with D hard to call. The TCR comes from a male donor in good health. Some clones in this sample may be carry-over from other donors' samples. The source material was whole blood. Written as DNA, the CDR3 is TGCGCCAGCAGCCAAGAGGTACGGCAGCACAATGAGCAGTTCTTC. Its translation: CASSQEVRQHNEQFF.